Following are 15 T cell receptor beta chains from one sample sequenced in a study of cytomegalovirus exposure and HLA in healthy donors. This PCR relied on a set of 60 Vbeta primers and 13 Jbeta primers. The method was immunoSEQ multiplex PCR; TCRdb's version includes in-frame clones alone and lacks a portion of them. Among under 150,000 clones listed, approximately 78% were seen once. Source material: PBMCs. These receptors originate from a woman aged 40 to 50 in good health and CMV-seropositive.

The rearrangement links TRBV27 to TRBJ1-6; D not resolved. The CDR3 has 16 amino acids. V lost 8 bases and J lost 3, with 17 bases in between. Germline V CDR1 and CDR2: MNHEY, SMNVEV (reference sequence). Here the CDR3 reads CASGSAVLLYNSPLHF. The CDR3 DNA sequence: TGTGCCAGCGGCTCTGCGGTCCTACTCTATAATTCACCCCTCCACTTT.

In its sample, this clone was seen a few times. CDR3 DNA sequence: TGTGCCAGCAGTTTAGGGCTAGCGGGCAACACCGGGGAGCTGTTTTTT. This gives the protein CASSLGLAGNTGELFF. V usage is TRBV6-6 and J usage is TRBJ2-2; TRBD2 agrees at 8 bases. V shed 4 bases and J 2 bases; nucleotides not matched to a gene: 6. In germline, CDR1 is MNHNY, CDR2 SVGAGI (reference sequence). This CDR3 has 16 residues.

The V gene is TRBV18, the J gene TRBJ2-7; 9 positions match TRBD1. The CDR3 spans 14 residues. J gave up 6 bases and V 3 bases, and 6 bases lay outside the gene matches. Per the germline V gene, CDR1 is KGHSH and CDR2 is LQKENI. The chain's CDR3 is CASSPGQGESEQYF. The DNA for the CDR3 is TGTGCCAGCTCACCGGGACAGGGTGAATCCGAGCAGTACTTC.

The J gene is TRBJ1-3, the V gene TRBV18; no definite D call. The germline V gene has CDR1 KGHSH and CDR2 LQKENI. Deletions cut 1 base from V and 3 bases from J, with 10 bases between. The length of the CDR3 is 15 residues. The CDR3: CASSPQWEIGNTIYF. The CDR3 region has the DNA TGTGCCAGCTCACCACAATGGGAGATTGGAAACACCATATATTTT.

The chain couples TRBV4-2 to TRBJ2-1; 7 bases fit TRBD2. Germline CDR1 is LGHNA and CDR2 is YNFKEQ. The CDR3 is 15 residues long. V was clipped by 0 bases and J by 8 bases; unmatched bases: 7. The CDR3 sequence is CASSQDRREMDEQFF. CDR3 nucleotide sequence: TGTGCCAGCAGCCAAGATAGGCGGGAGATGGATGAGCAGTTCTTC.

This clone has a single count. The chain links TRBV7-9 to TRBJ1-1, with D tentatively TRBD1 (5 bases). Trimming cost V 1 base and J 8 bases, with 5 bases left between them. The CDR3 has 11 amino acids. Germline V gene sequence: CDR1 SEHNR, CDR2 FQNEAQ (reference sequence). The CDR3 is CASSLGTEAFF. Here the CDR3 DNA reads TGTGCCAGCAGCTTAGGGACAGAAGCTTTCTTT.

This clone was seen a single time. The rearrangement links TRBV6-5 to TRBJ2-7; D gene unclear. CDR3 length equals 9 residues. V was shortened by 11 bases and J by 4 bases, with 6 bases between the two germline ends. Germline-derived CDR1 and CDR2 are MNHEY and SVGAGI. CDR3 protein: CAAGYEQYF. The CDR3 nucleotides read TGTGCCGCCGGGTACGAGCAGTACTTC.

This clone was seen only a few times. Other DNA sequences from this sample encode an identical CDR3 as well. This sequence joins TRBV6-5 and TRBJ1-4, with 8 bases fitting TRBD1. The CDR3 loop spans 14 amino acids. Looked up from germline, CDR1 is MNHEY and CDR2 is SVGAGI. V dropped 6 bases and J dropped 6; count of bases not matched to a gene: 6. This CDR3 is CASSSTGGDEKLFF. The CDR3 bases are TGTGCCAGCAGCTCAACAGGGGGAGATGAAAAACTGTTTTTT.

V is TRBV5-1 and J is TRBJ2-7; D perhaps matches TRBD1 (6 bases). The V end was cut by 4 bases, the J end by 3 bases, with 11 bases between. CDR3 size: 13 residues. The germline gives CDR1 SGHRS, CDR2 YFSETQ. The CDR3 spells CASSPPDSYEQYF. The CDR3 nucleotides are TGCGCCAGCAGCCCGCCGGACAGCTACGAGCAGTACTTC.

This sequence joins TRBV6-1 and TRBJ1-1; D not resolved. CDR3 length: 13 residues. The ends were cut back, 2 bases at V and 0 bases at J, with 4 bases in the middle. Germline-derived CDR1 and CDR2 are MNHNS and SASEGT. CDR3 sequence reads: CASSENMNTEAFF. CDR3 nucleotides: TGTGCCAGCAGTGAAAATATGAACACTGAAGCTTTCTTT.

This clone came up once. A much larger clone differs from this one at a single base, so this may be a read error. The genes are TRBV7-9 and TRBJ1-4; 7 nucleotides agree with TRBD1. The germline gives CDR1 SEHNR, CDR2 FQNEAQ (reference sequence). The CDR3 has 15 residues. The CDR3 region is CSSSKGTAEGEKLFF. The CDR3 bases are TGTTCCAGCAGCAAAGGGACAGCTGAGGGTGAAAAACTGTTTTTT. Full variable domain (rest looked up from reference TRBV7-9 and TRBJ1-4): DTGVSQNPRHKITKRGQNVTFRCDPISEHNRLYWYRQTLGQGPEFLTYFQNEAQLEKSRLLSDRFSAERPKGSFSTLEIQRTEQGDSAMYLCSSSKGTAEGEKLFFGSGTQLSVL.

The chain couples TRBV15 to TRBJ2-3; D is ambiguous. Trimming took 0 bases from V and 1 from J, leaving 11 bases between them. The CDR3 contains 16 residues. CDR1 is LNHNV, CDR2 YYDKDF, per germline (reference sequence). The CDR3 sequence is CATSRDLPRGTDTQYF. Written as DNA, the CDR3 is TGTGCCACCAGCAGAGACTTGCCCCGGGGCACAGATACGCAGTATTTT.

This clone was picked up a small number of times. The rearrangement links TRBV5-1 to TRBJ2-1; the match to TRBD2 covers 7 bases. The CDR3 is 15 amino acids. V shed 6 bases and J 8 bases; nucleotides not matched to a gene: 14. Looked up from germline, CDR1 is SGHRS and CDR2 is YFSETQ. CDR3 residues: CASNELGGNGHEQFF. The CDR3 region has the DNA TGCGCCAGCAACGAACTCGGGGGGAACGGGCATGAGCAGTTCTTC.

The chain uses TRBV6-5 and TRBJ2-1; 11 bases are shared with TRBD2. The CDR3 contains 16 residues. Trimming took 0 bases from V and 7 from J; bases not matched to a gene: 5. The germline gives CDR1 MNHEY, CDR2 SVGAGI. The CDR3 nucleotides are TGTGCCAGCAGTTACTCGATTAGCGGGAGGGGGAATGAGCAGTTCTTC. Amino acid sequence: CASSYSISGRGNEQFF.

The chain links TRBV7-9 to TRBJ2-5, with TRBD2 matching over 14 bases. Germline CDR1 reads SEHNR; CDR2 reads FQNEAQ (reference sequence). The junction had 6 bases not matched to a gene; V was cut back by 5 bases and J by 4 bases. This CDR3 region has 16 residues. For the CDR3, the DNA is TGTGCCAGCAGCCCGAGACTAGCGGGAGGGATAGAGACCCAGTACTTC. Encoded protein: CASSPRLAGGIETQYF.